The following is a TCR beta chain sequence with its context. Its antigen is as yet unknown. With 8 bases removed from V and 2 bases from J, the gap between germline ends came to 20 bases. There are 16 residues in the CDR3. CDR1 SGHTA and CDR2 FQGTGA come from the germline V gene. This specimen comes from a study of post-analysis software for immune sequencing data. The overall study: As for disease course, relapsing-remitting, secondary progressive and progressive-relapsing multiple sclerosis were all included.

The TCR beta cDNA libraries carried unique molecular identifiers. Roughly 500,000 cDNA molecules were obtained from about 1 to 10 million T cells. TCRdb recomputed calls from the PCR reads with MiXCR, one row per CDR3 protein. The data show roughly 400,000 distinct CDR3 sequences, approximately 39% seen once. Notes on the study in general: Relative to controls, patients with multiple sclerosis showed significantly lower normalized Chao1 diversity. Under F measure analysis, samples from one preparation batch co-clustered strongly. Controls showed lower frequencies than patients for roughly five TRBV segments, and TRBV5-6, TRBV5-1 and TRBV20-1 were among these.

The sample taken for sequencing was blood. The receptor was derived from a girl under 10 years old with multiple sclerosis. The chain uses TRBV7-3 and TRBJ2-3; the D gene is possibly TRBD2 (7 bases). DNA for the CDR3: TGTGCCAGCCGCCAAGGGGGGGGGCAGAACACAGATACGCAGTATTTT. Its protein product is CASRQGGGQNTDTQYF.